The present entry profiles one T cell receptor (beta chain) with its context. The antigen is undetermined. The record originates from a study of T cell responses to AZD1222 COVID-19 vaccine. Overall study context: Pooled samples include second doses given at about 4 or 12 weeks.

V was clipped by 7 bases and J by 0 bases, with 12 bases between them. Germline V gene lookup returns CDR1 GTSNPN and CDR2 SVGIG (reference sequence). CDR3 size: 13 residues. Overall study results and limits: Repertoire sampling was restricted to post-peak T cell response timepoints. When two AZD1222 doses had been given, Spike-specific TCR breadth and depth rose. Clonal diversity was possibly underestimated; the donors were predominantly white British and more often female.

TCRdb keeps only in-frame clones here, not all; method: immunoSEQ multiplex PCR. Here the sample spans approximately 64,000 clones, over 80% being singletons. Sequences were derived from peripheral blood, sampled on day 0 of AZD1222 vaccination. The V and J genes are TRBV30 and TRBJ1-1, with D tentatively TRBD1 (6 bases). The receptor comes from an adult in good health. CDR3 DNA: TGTGCCTTGGAGGACAGCATGAACACTGAAGCTTTCTTT. Protein sequence: CALEDSMNTEAFF. The whole variable domain, remainder taken from reference TRBV30 and TRBJ1-1, is SQTIHQWPATLVQPVGSPLSLECTVEGTSNPNLYWYRQAAGRGLQLLFYSVGIGQISSEVPQNLSASRPQDRQFILSSKKLLLSDSGFYLCALEDSMNTEAFFGQGTRLTVV.